This entry lists 17 T cell receptor beta chains sequenced from one sample in a study of type 1 regulatory T cells. TCRdb re-analysed the reads in MiXCR, keeping a single row per CDR3 protein. The repertoire holds roughly 71,000 distinct CDR3 sequences, with approximately 64% as singletons. No antigen is known for these receptors. The sample was cultured T cells, either the whole culture or a sorted T cell fraction (not recorded which). Stated subset: Tr1-enriched cell product generated in vitro against host alloantigens. Receptors originate from a human donor in good health.

The chain joins TRBV27 to TRBJ2-7, with 10 bases aligning to TRBD2. Germline V gene lookup returns CDR1 MNHEY and CDR2 SMNVEV (reference sequence). The V and J ends lost 6 bases and 2 bases, in that order; junction bases with no gene match: 13. CDR3 length equals 17 residues. This CDR3 is CASSLQAGGPSPYEQYF. For the CDR3, the DNA is TGTGCCAGCAGCCTACAAGCGGGAGGGCCTTCCCCCTACGAGCAGTACTTC.

This clonotype was observed a few times. This chain uses TRBV6-2 or TRBV6-3 with TRBJ1-1, with D possibly being TRBD1 (5 bases). This CDR3 has 17 residues. Trimming stripped 6 bases from V and 0 bases from J, with 20 bases between. Germline CDR1 reads MNHEY; CDR2 reads SVGEGT. The CDR3 loop is CASRGTGTARMNTEAFF. The DNA for the CDR3 is TGTGCCAGCAGGGGAACCGGGACCGCACGAATGAACACTGAAGCTTTCTTT.

V usage is TRBV19 and J usage is TRBJ2-6; D call uncertain. Germline-derived CDR1 and CDR2 are LNHDA and SQIVND (reference sequence). The CDR3 covers 14 residues. Trimming shortened V by 6 bases and J by 0 bases, and 6 bases separated the two germline ends. The CDR3 loop reads CASSGTSGANVLTF. In DNA form, the CDR3 reads TGTGCCAGTAGCGGAACCTCTGGGGCCAACGTCCTGACTTTC.

The table lists this clonotype with a count of one. The genes are TRBV19 and TRBJ2-7; D is ambiguous. Germline CDR1 is LNHDA and CDR2 is SQIVND (reference sequence). The CDR3 totals 14 residues. V shed 7 bases and J shed 3 bases, with 16 bases lying between them. As DNA, the CDR3 is TGTGCCAGTACCGAGTCTGATTCCAGCTACGAGCAGTACTTC. Translated: CASTESDSSYEQYF.

The chain carries TRBV5-1 and TRBJ2-1, with a weak D call TRBD2 (6 bases). The CDR3 is made up of 16 amino acids. With 3 bases removed from V and 7 bases from J, the gap between germline ends came to 20 bases. The germline CDR1 and CDR2 sequences are SGHRS and YFSETQ. In DNA, the CDR3 is TGCGCCAGCAGCTCGGTGGGGACTGGGGTAGAAAATGAGCAGTTCTTC. It specifies CASSSVGTGVENEQFF. The entire variable domain, with the rest obtained from reference TRBV5-1 and TRBJ2-1, is as follows: KAGVTQTPRYLIKTRGQQVTLSCSPISGHRSVSWYQQTPGQGLQFLFEYFSETQRNKGNFPGRFSGRQFSNSRSEMNVSTLELGDSALYLCASSSVGTGVENEQFFGPGTRLTVL.

This CDR3 reads CSARWGDSPLHF. As DNA, the CDR3 is TGCAGTGCTAGGTGGGGGGATTCACCCCTCCACTTT. The chain couples TRBV20-1 to TRBJ1-6; a weak D match, TRBD1 (5 bases). The CDR3 covers 12 residues. Trimming stripped 3 bases from V and 8 bases from J, with 8 bases between. Germline CDR1 and CDR2: DFQATT and SNEGSKA (reference sequence).

This clonotype was seen a few times. The chain uses TRBV20-1 and TRBJ2-1; no reliable D call. Looked up from germline, CDR1 is DFQATT and CDR2 is SNEGSKA (reference sequence). Trimming took 3 bases from V and 4 from J, leaving 7 bases between them. The CDR3 is 12 residues long. The CDR3 sequence: CSARPRYNEQFF. CDR3 coding DNA: TGCAGTGCTAGGCCCAGGTACAATGAGCAGTTCTTC.

The chain employs TRBV10-3 and TRBJ2-7; 14 bases map to TRBD2. This CDR3 is built from 17 residues. V gave up 2 bases and J gave up 2 bases; unmatched junction bases: 5. The germline gives CDR1 ENHRY, CDR2 SYGVKD. As DNA, the CDR3 is TGTGCCATCAGTGAGCTAGGGACTAGCGGGAGAACCTACGAGCAGTACTTC. This translates into CAISELGTSGRTYEQYF.

The chain couples TRBV5-1 to TRBJ2-7, with 8 bases matching TRBD2. In germline, CDR1 is SGHRS, CDR2 YFSETQ. This CDR3 has 14 residues. The J segment lost 10 bases and the V segment lost 4 bases, leaving 13 bases of the junction unmatched. CDR3 region: CASSPGRGASDQYF. CDR3 DNA: TGCGCCAGCAGCCCCGGGAGGGGGGCGAGTGATCAGTACTTC.

The rearrangement uses TRBV5-1 and TRBJ2-7; TRBD1 matches at 7 bases. The V segment lost 3 bases and the J segment 5 bases; nucleotides outside the gene matches: 11. The CDR3 is made up of 15 amino acids. Germline V lookup: CDR1 SGHRS, CDR2 YFSETQ. The CDR3 DNA reads TGCGCCAGCAGCTCGGAAGACAGGGACGGGGACGAGCAGTACTTC. Its translation is CASSSEDRDGDEQYF. The variable domain in full, with the rest retrieved from reference TRBV5-1 and TRBJ2-7, is KAGVTQTPRYLIKTRGQQVTLSCSPISGHRSVSWYQQTPGQGLQFLFEYFSETQRNKGNFPGRFSGRQFSNSRSEMNVSTLELGDSALYLCASSSEDRDGDEQYFGPGTRLTVT.

The chain couples TRBV6-4 to TRBJ2-3, with D possibly TRBD1 on 6 matching bases. The CDR3 loop spans 18 amino acids. Germline CDR1 and CDR2: MRHNA and SNTAGT. Trimming removed 0 bases from V and 2 bases from J, with 18 bases in between. For the CDR3, the DNA is TGTGCCAGCAGTGACTCCCTATACAGGGTTGAATCCACAGATACGCAGTATTTT. Translated: CASSDSLYRVESTDTQYF.

This chain joins TRBV14 and TRBJ1-1, with unresolved D. CDR1 and CDR2 (germline): SGHDN, FVKESK. The ends were cut back, 1 base at V and 4 bases at J, with 7 bases in the middle. There are 13 residues in the CDR3. CDR3 loop: CASSQVAVTEAFF. Here the CDR3 DNA reads TGTGCCAGCAGCCAAGTGGCGGTCACTGAAGCTTTCTTT.

V is TRBV4-3 and J is TRBJ2-6; D is uncertain. The V and J ends lost 2 bases and 0 bases respectively, with 8 bases between them. The length of the CDR3 is 16 residues. Per the germline V gene, CDR1 is LGHNA and CDR2 is YSLEER. The CDR3 DNA reads as TGCGCCAGCAGCCAAAACCCGGACTCTGGGGCCAACGTCCTGACTTTC. Protein: CASSQNPDSGANVLTF.

Worth noting for this clonotype: At one end, the junction sequence differs from germline, possibly due to a read error. The rearrangement uses TRBV10-1 and TRBJ1-5; the D is unclear. Germline-derived CDR1 and CDR2 are WNHNN and SYGVQD (reference sequence). CDR3 length: 16 residues. The CDR3 here is CASTESSANSNQPQHF. DNA of the CDR3: TGCGCCAGCACTGAGTCTTCCGCTAATAGCAATCAGCCCCAGCATTTT.

The chain couples TRBV12-3 or TRBV12-4 to TRBJ1-1, with D possibly TRBD1 on 6 matching bases. The length of the CDR3 is 13 residues. The V end lost 6 bases, the J end lost 4 bases, and 12 bases lay between the germline ends. CDR3 nucleotides: TGTGCCAGCAGACCCACAGGGAGCACTGAAGCTTTCTTT. Amino acid sequence: CASRPTGSTEAFF.

This clonotype came up once. This rearrangement joins TRBV5-5 to TRBJ1-1, with D possibly being TRBD1 (5 bases). Germline V lookup: CDR1 SGHKS, CDR2 YYEKEE (reference sequence). The length of the CDR3 is 14 residues. Trimming shortened V by 3 bases and J by 3 bases, and 12 bases separated the two germline ends. DNA of the CDR3: TGTGCCAGCAGCTGGGGGGGTTTGGACACTGAAGCTTTCTTT. It encodes CASSWGGLDTEAFF.

This chain connects TRBV25-1 to TRBJ2-7, with 8 bases matching TRBD1. The CDR3 totals 15 residues. V dropped 2 bases and J dropped 6; count of bases not matched to a gene: 9. In germline, CDR1 is MGHDK, CDR2 SYGVNS. CDR3 nucleotides: TGTGCCAGCAGTGAAGGTAGTCAGGGGGCGCGCGAGCAGTACTTC. It translates to CASSEGSQGAREQYF.